The rows below give T cell receptor beta chains drawn from one sample of a study of T-cell memory formation after mild COVID-19. TCRdb re-called the 5' RACE reads with MiXCR, one entry per CDR3 protein. This sample carries fewer than 600,000 distinct CDR3 sequences, roughly 22% of them seen once, and the ten largest clones take 8.4%. Sequenced input: PBMCs or a T cell subset sorted from them (not recorded which). All receptors derive from an adult woman who had mild COVID-19 (a few samples of this study predate the infection). Cell type and time point are not known. Both conserved end residues are part of each CDR3. D genes are given only for firm matches. A row's size may be missing; if present it is once, few, many or a size class.

j_call	d_call	v_call	clone_size	cdr3_aa	cdr3_nt
TRBJ2-3	-	TRBV7-2	few	CASSLSSAVVTQYF	TGTGCCAGCAGCTTGAGCTCGGCGGTGGTTACGCAGTATTTT
TRBJ1-1	TRBD1	TRBV20-1	few	CSAYSGTGFEAFF	TGCAGTGCTTATTCCGGGACAGGCTTCGAAGCTTTCTTT
TRBJ1-2	-	TRBV5-6	few	CASSLGQSFYGYTF	TGTGCCAGCAGCTTGGGGCAGTCGTTCTATGGCTACACCTTC
TRBJ2-2	-	TRBV7-2	few	CASSQKNTGELFF	TGTGCCAGCAGCCAAAAAAACACCGGGGAGCTGTTTTTT
TRBJ2-1	-	TRBV24-1	-	CATSEAYNEQFF	TGTGCCACCAGTGAAGCGTACAATGAGCAGTTCTTC
TRBJ1-6	-	TRBV12-3/TRBV12-4	few	CASSLLINSPLHF	TGTGCCAGCAGTTTACTCATTAATTCACCCCTCCACTTT
TRBJ2-3	TRBD1	TRBV29-1	-	CSARGFGGDRGHGPRTDTQYF	TGCAGCGCCCGGGGTTTCGGAGGGGACAGGGGGCATGGTCCCCGCACAGATACGCAGTATTTT
TRBJ2-7	-	TRBV7-9	-	CASSLDRDFINYEQYF	TGTGCCAGCAGCTTGGACCGGGACTTCATAAACTACGAGCAGTACTTC
TRBJ2-7	TRBD1	TRBV19	-	CASSVRDSEYYEQYF	TGTGCCAGTAGTGTCCGGGACAGCGAATACTACGAGCAGTACTTC
TRBJ2-5	TRBD2	TRBV12-3/TRBV12-4	few	CASRQTSAETQYF	TGTGCCAGCAGGCAAACTAGCGCGGAGACCCAGTACTTC
TRBJ2-1	-	TRBV12-3/TRBV12-4	few	CASSFERVGSYNEQFF	TGTGCCAGCAGTTTCGAGCGGGTGGGCTCCTACAATGAGCAGTTCTTC
TRBJ2-1	-	TRBV4-3	many	CASSQLGGLNPPNEQFF	TGCGCCAGCAGCCAACTTGGAGGCTTGAATCCCCCAAATGAGCAGTTCTTC
TRBJ2-7	-	TRBV5-1	-	CASSLHPGPTNYEQYF	TGCGCCAGCAGCTTACATCCGGGACCAACCAATTACGAGCAGTACTTC
TRBJ2-3	TRBD1	TRBV7-3	-	CASSSDRGLSPQYF	TGTGCCAGCAGCTCGGACAGGGGGCTATCGCCACAGTATTTT
TRBJ2-2	-	TRBV7-8	-	CASSSWPSGELFF	TGTGCCAGCAGCTCTTGGCCGTCCGGGGAGCTGTTTTTT
TRBJ1-2	TRBD1	TRBV25-1	-	CASSMVTGDYGYTF	TGTGCCAGCAGCATGGTGACAGGGGACTATGGCTACACCTTC
TRBJ1-6	-	TRBV7-6	-	CASSLALSGRSPLHF	TGTGCCAGCAGCTTAGCTCTTTCAGGGAGGTCACCCCTCCACTTT
TRBJ2-5	-	TRBV24-1	-	CATSGSGTRLSQETQYF	TGTGCCACCAGTGGGTCCGGGACTCGGTTAAGTCAAGAGACCCAGTACTTC
TRBJ2-2	-	TRBV24-1	-	CATSDPPVGSGTGELFF	TGTGCCACCAGTGATCCCCCGGTCGGGTCGGGCACCGGGGAGCTGTTTTTT
TRBJ2-1	-	TRBV29-1	-	CSVLESDSYNEQFF	TGCAGCGTTCTTGAGTCAGACTCCTACAATGAGCAGTTCTTC
TRBJ2-2	-	TRBV7-6	few	CASSYKDLTGELFF	TGTGCCAGCAGCTATAAGGACCTCACCGGGGAGCTGTTTTTT
TRBJ2-7	-	TRBV20-1	-	CSARGPRNPYEQYF	TGCAGTGCTAGGGGGCCACGCAACCCCTACGAGCAGTACTTC
TRBJ2-3	-	TRBV12-3/TRBV12-4	once	CARRPSLTPDTQYF	TGTGCCAGACGCCCTAGCCTAACCCCAGATACGCAGTATTTT
TRBJ1-2	TRBD1	TRBV20-1	few	CSASGQGADNYGYTF	TGCAGTGCCTCCGGACAGGGGGCCGATAACTATGGCTACACCTTC
TRBJ2-2	-	TRBV5-5	-	CASSLFSAAGGELFF	TGTGCCAGCAGCTTGTTTTCAGCCGCGGGCGGGGAGCTGTTTTTT
TRBJ2-7	TRBD2	TRBV20-1	few	CSADRGVDSGVYEQYF	TGCAGTGCTGACCGAGGGGTGGATAGCGGGGTCTACGAGCAGTACTTC
TRBJ2-6	TRBD1	TRBV12-3/TRBV12-4	-	CASSLPLGTAPRRSGANVLTF	TGTGCCAGCAGCCTTCCCCTCGGGACAGCCCCCCGGCGCTCTGGGGCCAACGTCCTGACTTTC
TRBJ2-1	TRBD2	TRBV2	-	CASRLAARVLF	TGTGCCAGCAGACTAGCGGCCAGAGTGCTCTTC
TRBJ1-5	-	TRBV21-1	-	CASSKGSLTGEAQPQHF	TGTGCCAGCAGCAAAGGGTCCTTGACAGGGGAGGCTCAGCCCCAGCATTTT
TRBJ1-1	-	TRBV27	-	CASSNGVPEEAFF	TGTGCCAGCAGTAACGGGGTCCCGGAGGAGGCTTTCTTT
TRBJ2-7	-	TRBV29-1	few	CSVVGGQAYEQYF	TGCAGCGTTGTGGGGGGACAAGCCTACGAGCAGTACTTC
TRBJ1-3	-	TRBV7-2	few	CASSWAAAGSGNTIYF	TGTGCCAGCAGCTGGGCGGCTGCGGGCTCTGGAAACACCATATATTTT
TRBJ2-7	-	TRBV20-1	few	CSARRLRESYEQYF	TGCAGTGCTAGGCGACTTAGGGAGAGCTACGAGCAGTACTTC
TRBJ2-3	TRBD2	TRBV7-2	-	CASSLAAVGGGRTDTQYF	TGTGCCAGCAGCTTAGCCGCGGTTGGCGGGGGACGCACAGATACGCAGTATTTT
TRBJ1-1	-	TRBV9	-	CASSVGGGSTEAFF	TGTGCCAGCAGCGTAGGGGGGGGGAGCACTGAAGCTTTCTTT
TRBJ1-4	TRBD1	TRBV30	few	CAWGTGGAFVNEKLFF	TGTGCCTGGGGGACAGGGGGCGCGTTTGTTAATGAAAAACTGTTTTTT
TRBJ1-5	-	TRBV20-1	few	CSALGSGTWGNQPQHF	TGCAGTGCCCTAGGGTCGGGAACGTGGGGCAATCAGCCCCAGCATTTT
TRBJ2-7	TRBD2	TRBV6-5	once	CASSYGLAEIYEQYF	TGTGCCAGCAGTTATGGGCTAGCGGAGATCTACGAGCAGTACTTC
TRBJ2-1	-	TRBV20-1	-	CSARDAGPYNEQFF	TGCAGTGCTAGAGATGCGGGCCCCTACAATGAGCAGTTCTTC
TRBJ2-6	-	TRBV7-9	-	CAGSPGRSGANVLTF	TGTGCCGGCAGCCCAGGCCGCTCTGGGGCCAACGTCCTGACTTTC
TRBJ2-7	-	TRBV7-3	-	CASSLTPGRSYEQYF	TGTGCCAGCAGCTTAACACCCGGGCGCTCCTACGAGCAGTACTTC
TRBJ1-1	TRBD1	TRBV5-1	few	CASSFGDREINTEAFF	TGCGCCAGCAGCTTCGGGGACAGAGAAATTAACACTGAAGCTTTCTTT
TRBJ2-5	TRBD2	TRBV6-2/TRBV6-3	few	CASSYSSGGLLVTQYF	TGTGCCAGCAGTTACTCATCGGGAGGGCTGCTGGTGACCCAGTACTTC